This TCR beta chain came from a study of a mutant IDH1 vaccine in newly diagnosed glioma. Study in general: The initiation of vaccination occurred 4-6 weeks after radiotherapy alone, or with temozolomide cycles. Treated patients had a mean age of about 38 years and a roughly 60% male, roughly 40% female split. Visit V12 was scheduled at week 35 and visit V13 at week 47.

This sample's time point: week 47, end of study. The content of each vaccine dose was 300 ug of mutant IDH1 20-mer peptide, and topical imiquimod accompanied it. Vaccinations, eight in total, occurred in weeks 1, 3, 5, 7, 11, 15, 19, 23. A note on this clone: Its target is not known.

The protocol was immunoSEQ multiplex PCR, while the TCRdb copy is restricted to in-frame clones and leaves out a portion. The sample lists about 56,000 clones; roughly 80% were seen once. Germline values: CDR1 KGHSH, CDR2 LQKENI. This CDR3 is built from 12 residues. V gave up 3 bases and J gave up 7 bases; unmatched junction bases: 0. The sample here was PBMCs, taken from a glioma patient whose treatment included an IDH1 peptide vaccine. The chain is built from TRBV18 and TRBJ1-2, with 9 bases lining up with TRBD1. This receptor was taken from a man in his forties or fifties with glioma. The CDR3 loop reads CASSPDRGGYTF. Written as DNA, the CDR3 is TGTGCCAGCTCACCGGACAGGGGTGGCTACACCTTC.